The entry below describes one T cell receptor (beta chain). Its antigen is unidentified. The data are from a study of cytotoxic CD8 clonotypes in ibrutinib-treated CLL. Produced via immunoSEQ multiplex PCR; TCRdb's table is partial and in-frame only. Here the sample spans nearly 300,000 clones, 76% being singletons. The germline V and J ends were trimmed by 2 bases and 5 bases, with 14 bases remaining between them. In germline, CDR1 is SGHRS, CDR2 YFSETQ. This CDR3 comprises 14 residues. General study points: Researchers report that baseline clonality outpaced age-matched healthy donors and tracked circulating CD8+ T-cell counts.

The receptor's source is a human donor with chronic lymphocytic leukemia. Sequencing used PBMCs, obtained at disease progression, from a patient treated with ibrutinib. This rearrangement joins TRBV5-1 to TRBJ2-7; unclear D gene. The chain's CDR3 is CASSFEQTVDEQYF. The CDR3 DNA sequence: TGCGCCAGCAGCTTCGAACAGACGGTCGACGAGCAGTACTTC.